Below are 11 T cell receptor beta chains sequenced from a single sample in a study of shared clonotypes between healthy human individuals. Method: immunoSEQ multiplex PCR; TCRdb's copy keeps in-frame clones and lacks some. In the table there are roughly 2.5 million clones, more than 80% of which are singletons. The source material was naive CD4+ T cells sorted from blood. Subset indicated: CD45RA+ positively selected. The receptors derive from a young man in good health.

On this clone: An end of the junction does not agree with germline; a read error may underlie this. The CDR3 nucleotides are TGTGCCAGCAGTGAATCATACCAGGGACAGGAGTTGAGCTTC. It is translated as CASSESYQGQELSF. The rearrangement joins TRBV25-1 to TRBJ2-7, with 8 bases that match TRBD1. Germline CDR1 reads MGHDK; CDR2 reads SYGVNS. The CDR3 totals 14 residues.

This rearrangement joins TRBV13 to TRBJ2-5; TRBD2 agrees at 9 bases. The CDR3 has 14 residues. J gave up 5 bases and V 6 bases, and 7 bases lay outside the gene matches. Germline lookup yields CDR1 PRHDT and CDR2 FYEKMQ (reference sequence). CDR3 sequence: CASSQGGGVETQYF. The CDR3 DNA reads TGTGCCAGCAGTCAGGGCGGGGGGGTTGAGACCCAGTACTTC.

V gene TRBV6-6 combines with J gene TRBJ2-2; D is ambiguous. The V and J ends lost 8 bases and 1 base respectively, with 5 bases between them. CDR1 is MNHNY and CDR2 is SVGAGI in the germline V gene (reference sequence). The CDR3 extends over 12 amino acids. CDR3 amino acids: CASSQNTGELFF. The CDR3 DNA sequence: TGTGCCAGCTCTCAGAACACCGGGGAGCTGTTTTTT.

The gene calls are TRBV9 and TRBJ1-6; D gene unclear. This CDR3 is built from 19 residues. Trimming left V 4 bases short and J 3 bases short, with 23 bases between. Germline V gene data show CDR1 as SGDLS and CDR2 as YYNGEE. This chain's CDR3 is CASSLKRKNREIYNSPLHF. The DNA of the CDR3 is TGTGCCAGCAGCTTGAAAAGAAAAAACCGGGAGATCTATAATTCACCCCTCCACTTT.

The CDR3 protein is CASSPPVGPYSGNTIYF. The DNA for the CDR3 is TGTGCCAGCTCACCACCGGTGGGTCCCTACTCTGGAAACACCATATATTTT. This chain connects TRBV18 to TRBJ1-3; D not certain. The V end lost 0 bases, the J end lost 0 bases, and 12 bases lay between the germline ends. There are 17 residues in the CDR3. Looked up from germline, CDR1 is KGHSH and CDR2 is LQKENI.

This chain joins TRBV27 and TRBJ1-2; maybe TRBD1 (6 bases). Trimming shortened V by 3 bases and J by 5 bases, and 16 bases separated the two germline ends. The CDR3 spans 15 residues. Germline CDR1 is MNHEY and CDR2 is SMNVEV (reference sequence). CDR3 coding DNA: TGTGCCAGCAGTTTTGGGCCGGGGGCTCAATATGGCTACACCTTC. Its protein is CASSFGPGAQYGYTF.

The chain recombines TRBV5-1 with TRBJ1-4, with D maybe TRBD1 (6 bases). V lost 4 bases to trimming and J lost 8 bases, with 12 bases between them. The germline CDR1 and CDR2 sequences are SGHRS and YFSETQ. CDR3 length: 13 amino acids. The CDR3 protein is CASSARTDEKLFF. CDR3 DNA sequence: TGCGCCAGCAGCGCAAGGACAGACGAAAAACTGTTTTTT.

The rearrangement joins TRBV7-2 to TRBJ2-5; 9 positions agree with TRBD2. V trimming: 3 bases; J trimming: 2 bases; junction bases outside the gene matches: 7. Germline loops: CDR1 SGHTA, CDR2 FQGNSA. The CDR3 spans 16 residues. CDR3 DNA: TGTGCCAGCAGCTTCTGGGTGAGCGGGGGGCAAGAGACCCAGTACTTC. It specifies CASSFWVSGGQETQYF.

In this sample, this clone turned up once. DNA of the CDR3: TGTGCCAGCCAGTATAAGCGGGACACTGAAGCTTTCTTT. Its translation: CASQYKRDTEAFF. V gene TRBV6-4 combines with J gene TRBJ1-1; unclear D gene. The germline CDR1 and CDR2 sequences are MRHNA and SNTAGT. The length of the CDR3 is 13 residues. V was cut by 8 bases and J by 3 bases, with 13 bases left in between.

V is TRBV4-1 and J is TRBJ2-3; TRBD2 aligns across 11 bases. CDR1 is MGHRA, CDR2 YSYEKL, per germline. V lost 3 bases, J lost 7 bases, and 9 bases stayed unmatched. CDR3 length equals 16 residues. The CDR3 protein is CASSQPLAGGANTQYF. CDR3 DNA: TGCGCCAGCAGCCAGCCCCTAGCGGGAGGAGCGAATACGCAGTATTTT.

The CDR3 is CASALTGDEKLFF. In nucleotides, the CDR3 is TGTGCCAGTGCCCTAACAGGGGATGAAAAACTGTTTTTT. The chain is built from TRBV19 and TRBJ1-4; 7 bases are shared with TRBD1. The V and J ends lost 8 bases and 6 bases, in that order; junction bases with no gene match: 6. Looked up from germline, CDR1 is LNHDA and CDR2 is SQIVND (reference sequence). This CDR3 has 13 residues.